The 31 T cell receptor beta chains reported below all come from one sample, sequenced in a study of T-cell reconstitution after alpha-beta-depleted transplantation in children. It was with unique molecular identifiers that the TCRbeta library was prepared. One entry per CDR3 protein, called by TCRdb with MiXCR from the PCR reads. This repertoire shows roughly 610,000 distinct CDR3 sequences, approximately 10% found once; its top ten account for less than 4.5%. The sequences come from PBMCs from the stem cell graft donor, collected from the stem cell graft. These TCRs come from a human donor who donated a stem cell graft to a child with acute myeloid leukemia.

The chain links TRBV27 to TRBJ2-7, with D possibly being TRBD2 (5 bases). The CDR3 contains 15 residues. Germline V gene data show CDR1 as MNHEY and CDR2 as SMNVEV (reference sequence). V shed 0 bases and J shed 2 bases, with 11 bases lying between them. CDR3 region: CASSLSGVGAYEQYF. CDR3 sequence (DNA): TGTGCCAGCAGTTTATCCGGGGTAGGTGCCTACGAGCAGTACTTC.

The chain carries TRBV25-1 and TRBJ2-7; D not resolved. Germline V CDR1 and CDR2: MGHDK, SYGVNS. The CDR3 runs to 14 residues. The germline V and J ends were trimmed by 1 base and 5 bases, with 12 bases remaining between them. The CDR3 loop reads CASSEWPFSDEQYF. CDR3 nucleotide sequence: TGTGCCAGCAGTGAATGGCCATTCTCTGACGAGCAGTACTTC.

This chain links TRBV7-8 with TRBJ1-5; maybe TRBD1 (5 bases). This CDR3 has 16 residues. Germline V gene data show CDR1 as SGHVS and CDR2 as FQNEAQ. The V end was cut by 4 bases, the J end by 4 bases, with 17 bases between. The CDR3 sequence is CASSYRDSGGNQPQHF. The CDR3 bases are TGTGCCAGCAGCTATAGAGACAGTGGGGGAAATCAGCCCCAGCATTTT.

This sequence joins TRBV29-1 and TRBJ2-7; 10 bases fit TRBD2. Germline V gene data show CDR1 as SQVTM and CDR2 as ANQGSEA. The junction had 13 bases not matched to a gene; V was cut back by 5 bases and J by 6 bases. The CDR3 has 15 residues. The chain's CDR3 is CSVFASGRATGEQYF. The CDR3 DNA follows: TGCAGCGTTTTCGCTAGCGGGAGAGCCACGGGCGAGCAGTACTTC.

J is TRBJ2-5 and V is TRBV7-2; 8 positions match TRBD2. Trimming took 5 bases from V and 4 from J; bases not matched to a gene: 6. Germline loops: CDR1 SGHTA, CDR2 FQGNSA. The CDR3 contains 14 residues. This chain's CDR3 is CASSALAGPETQYF. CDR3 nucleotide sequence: TGTGCCAGCAGCGCCTTAGCGGGACCAGAGACCCAGTACTTC.

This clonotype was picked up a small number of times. The CDR3 DNA reads TGTGCCAGCAGTCCGCCAACAGGGTTCGACGAGCAGTACTTC. It yields the protein CASSPPTGFDEQYF. The V call is TRBV27, the J call TRBJ2-7; possible D gene TRBD1, 6 bases. Germline CDR1 MNHEY, CDR2 SMNVEV (reference sequence). Trimming pared 5 bases from V and 5 bases from J, leaving 16 bases between. CDR3 length: 14 amino acids.

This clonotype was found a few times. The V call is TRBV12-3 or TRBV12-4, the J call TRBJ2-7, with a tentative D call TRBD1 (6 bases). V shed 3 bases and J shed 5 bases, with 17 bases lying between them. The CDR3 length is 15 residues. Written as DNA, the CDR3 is TGTGCCAGCAGTTTTGACAGGCCCTTTGAGGACGAGCAGTACTTC. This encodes CASSFDRPFEDEQYF.

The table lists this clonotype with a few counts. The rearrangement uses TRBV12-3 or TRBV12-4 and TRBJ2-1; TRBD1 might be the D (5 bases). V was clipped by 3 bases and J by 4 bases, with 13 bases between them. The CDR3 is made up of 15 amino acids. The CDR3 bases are TGTGCCAGCAGTTTCCTGACAGCCGGGTACAATGAGCAGTTCTTC. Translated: CASSFLTAGYNEQFF.

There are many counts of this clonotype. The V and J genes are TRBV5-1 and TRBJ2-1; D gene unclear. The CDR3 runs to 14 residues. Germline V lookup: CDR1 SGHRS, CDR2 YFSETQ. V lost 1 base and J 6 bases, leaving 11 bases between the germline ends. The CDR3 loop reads CASSLPQMVNEQFF. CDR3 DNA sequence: TGCGCCAGCAGCTTGCCGCAAATGGTCAATGAGCAGTTCTTC.

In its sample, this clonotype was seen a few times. The CDR3 is CASSSKGLSGLSGANVLTF. DNA of the CDR3: TGTGCCAGCAGCTCAAAGGGACTAAGCGGACTCTCTGGGGCCAACGTCCTGACTTTC. V usage is TRBV7-6 and J usage is TRBJ2-6, with 7 bases fitting TRBD2. Per germline, CDR1 SGHVS and CDR2 FNYEAQ. The CDR3 length is 19 residues. With V trimmed by 4 bases and J by 0 bases, 12 bases remained unmatched.

CDR3 DNA: TGTGCCAGCTCGCAAGAAGGACAGAACACCGGGGAGCTGTTTTTT. The encoded protein is CASSQEGQNTGELFF. The chain uses TRBV18 and TRBJ2-2; TRBD1 might be the D (5 bases). Trimming removed 6 bases from V and 1 base from J, with 12 bases in between. Germline V gene sequence: CDR1 KGHSH, CDR2 LQKENI. The CDR3 spans 15 residues.

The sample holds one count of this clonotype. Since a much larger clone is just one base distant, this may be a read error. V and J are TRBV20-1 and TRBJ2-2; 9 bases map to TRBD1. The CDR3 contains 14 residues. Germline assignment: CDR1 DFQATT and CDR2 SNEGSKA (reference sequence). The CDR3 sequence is CSARIGTGSGEVFF. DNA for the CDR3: TGCAGTGCTAGAATAGGGACAGGGTCCGGGGAGGTGTTTTTT.

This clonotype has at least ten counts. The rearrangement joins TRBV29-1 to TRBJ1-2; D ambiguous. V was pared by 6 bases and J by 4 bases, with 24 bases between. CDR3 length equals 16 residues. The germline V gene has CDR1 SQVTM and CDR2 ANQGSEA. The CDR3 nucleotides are TGCAGCGTCCGAAAAGGGAATAGGGAGGGTGGCTATGGCTACACCTTC. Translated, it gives CSVRKGNREGGYGYTF.

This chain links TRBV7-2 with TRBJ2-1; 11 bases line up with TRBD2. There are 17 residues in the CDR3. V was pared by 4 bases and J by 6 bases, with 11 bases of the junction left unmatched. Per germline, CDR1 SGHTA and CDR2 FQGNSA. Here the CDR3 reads CASSSVTLAGDVNEQFF. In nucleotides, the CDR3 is TGTGCCAGCAGCTCTGTCACACTAGCGGGAGACGTCAATGAGCAGTTCTTC.

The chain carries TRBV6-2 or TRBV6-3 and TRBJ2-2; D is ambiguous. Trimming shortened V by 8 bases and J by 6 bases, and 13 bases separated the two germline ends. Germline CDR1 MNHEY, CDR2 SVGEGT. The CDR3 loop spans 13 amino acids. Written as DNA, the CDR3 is TGTGCCAGCTCCCCCTCACTGGCCGGGGAGCTGTTTTTT. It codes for CASSPSLAGELFF.

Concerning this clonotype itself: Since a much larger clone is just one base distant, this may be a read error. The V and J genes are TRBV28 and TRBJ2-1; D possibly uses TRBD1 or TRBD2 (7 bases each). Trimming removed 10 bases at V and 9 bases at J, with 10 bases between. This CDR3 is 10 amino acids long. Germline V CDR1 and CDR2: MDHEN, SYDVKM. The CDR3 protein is CAIRGGEQFF. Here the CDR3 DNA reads TGTGCCATCAGGGGGGGTGAGCAGTTCTTC.

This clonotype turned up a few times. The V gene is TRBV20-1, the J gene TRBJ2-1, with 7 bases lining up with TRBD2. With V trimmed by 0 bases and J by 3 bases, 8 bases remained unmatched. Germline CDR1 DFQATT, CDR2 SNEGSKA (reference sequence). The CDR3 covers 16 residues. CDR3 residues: CSARDAGLVFYNEQFF. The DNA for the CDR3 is TGCAGTGCTAGAGATGCAGGACTAGTGTTCTACAATGAGCAGTTCTTC.

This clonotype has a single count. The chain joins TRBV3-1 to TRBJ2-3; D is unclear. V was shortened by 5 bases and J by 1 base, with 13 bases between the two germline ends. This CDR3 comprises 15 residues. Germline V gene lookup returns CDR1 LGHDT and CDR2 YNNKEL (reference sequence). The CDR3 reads CASSSTALRTDTQYF. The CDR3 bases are TGTGCCAGCAGCTCTACTGCACTCCGCACAGATACGCAGTATTTT.

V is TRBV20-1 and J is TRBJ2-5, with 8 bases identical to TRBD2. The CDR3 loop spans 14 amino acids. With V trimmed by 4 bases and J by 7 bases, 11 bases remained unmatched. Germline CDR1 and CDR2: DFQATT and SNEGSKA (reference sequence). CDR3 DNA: TGCAGTGCTACCTACCAGGGACTAGGGGGGACCCAGTACTTC. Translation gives CSATYQGLGGTQYF.

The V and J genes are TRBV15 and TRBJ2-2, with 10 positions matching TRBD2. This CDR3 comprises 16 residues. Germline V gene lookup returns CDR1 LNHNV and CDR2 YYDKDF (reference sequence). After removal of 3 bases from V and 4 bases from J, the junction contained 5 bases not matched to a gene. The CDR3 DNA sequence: TGTGCCACCAGCAGTCCTACTAGCGGGATCACCGGGGAGCTGTTTTTT. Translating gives CATSSPTSGITGELFF.

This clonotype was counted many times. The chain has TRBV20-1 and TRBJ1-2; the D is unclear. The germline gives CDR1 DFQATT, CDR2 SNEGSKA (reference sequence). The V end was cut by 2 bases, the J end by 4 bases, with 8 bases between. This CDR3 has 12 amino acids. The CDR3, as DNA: TGCAGTGCTAGAACAGCACTCTATGGCTACACCTTC. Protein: CSARTALYGYTF.

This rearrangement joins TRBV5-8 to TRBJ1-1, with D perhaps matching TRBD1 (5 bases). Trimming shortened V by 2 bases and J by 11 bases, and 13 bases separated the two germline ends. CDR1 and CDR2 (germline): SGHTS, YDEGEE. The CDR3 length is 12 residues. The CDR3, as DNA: TGTGCCAGCAGCTTAGGGACGCCTTCCGCTTTCTTT. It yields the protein CASSLGTPSAFF. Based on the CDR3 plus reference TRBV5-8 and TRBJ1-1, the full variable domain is EAGVTQSPTHLIKTRGQQATLRCSPISGHTSVYWYQQALGLGLQFLLWYDEGEERNRGNFPPRFSGRQFPNYSSELNVNALELEDSALYLCASSLGTPSAFFGQGTRLTVV.

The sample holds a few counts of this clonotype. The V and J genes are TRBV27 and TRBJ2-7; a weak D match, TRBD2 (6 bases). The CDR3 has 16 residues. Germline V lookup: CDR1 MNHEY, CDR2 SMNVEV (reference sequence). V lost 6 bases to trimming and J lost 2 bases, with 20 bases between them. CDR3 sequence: CASRLLSGAGAYEQYF. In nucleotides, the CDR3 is TGTGCCAGCAGATTACTATCGGGAGCGGGCGCCTACGAGCAGTACTTC.

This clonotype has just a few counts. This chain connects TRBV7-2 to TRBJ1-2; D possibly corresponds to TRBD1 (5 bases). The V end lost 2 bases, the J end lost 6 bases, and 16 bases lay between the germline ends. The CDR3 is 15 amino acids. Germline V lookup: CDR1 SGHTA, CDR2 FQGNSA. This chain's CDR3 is CASSLTGSRANGYTF. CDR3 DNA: TGTGCCAGCAGCTTAACAGGCTCACGGGCAAATGGCTACACCTTC.

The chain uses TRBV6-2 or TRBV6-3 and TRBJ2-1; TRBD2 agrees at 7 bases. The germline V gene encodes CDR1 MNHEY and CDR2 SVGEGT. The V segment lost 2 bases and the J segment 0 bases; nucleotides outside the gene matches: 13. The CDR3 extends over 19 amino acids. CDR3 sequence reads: CASSYRGGLSSSSYNEQFF. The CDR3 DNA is TGTGCCAGCAGTTACCGCGGGGGACTATCCTCGAGCTCCTACAATGAGCAGTTCTTC.

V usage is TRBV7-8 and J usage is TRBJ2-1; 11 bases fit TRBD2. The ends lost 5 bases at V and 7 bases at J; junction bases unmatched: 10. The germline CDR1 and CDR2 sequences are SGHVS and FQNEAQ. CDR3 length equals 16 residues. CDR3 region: CASSLGTSGRGNEQFF. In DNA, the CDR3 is TGTGCCAGCAGCCTGGGGACTAGCGGCCGAGGGAATGAGCAGTTCTTC.

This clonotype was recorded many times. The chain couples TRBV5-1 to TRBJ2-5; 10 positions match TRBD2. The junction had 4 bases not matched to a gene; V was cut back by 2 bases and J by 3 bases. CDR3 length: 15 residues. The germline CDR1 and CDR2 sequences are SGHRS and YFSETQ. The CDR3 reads CASSLAGGPEETQYF. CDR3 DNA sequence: TGCGCCAGCAGCTTAGCGGGAGGGCCGGAAGAGACCCAGTACTTC.

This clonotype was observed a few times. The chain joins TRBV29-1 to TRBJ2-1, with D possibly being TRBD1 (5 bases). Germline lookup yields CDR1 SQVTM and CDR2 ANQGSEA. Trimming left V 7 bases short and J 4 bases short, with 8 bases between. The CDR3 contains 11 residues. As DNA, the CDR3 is TGCAGCGGTCGACAGTACAATGAGCAGTTCTTC. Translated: CSGRQYNEQFF.

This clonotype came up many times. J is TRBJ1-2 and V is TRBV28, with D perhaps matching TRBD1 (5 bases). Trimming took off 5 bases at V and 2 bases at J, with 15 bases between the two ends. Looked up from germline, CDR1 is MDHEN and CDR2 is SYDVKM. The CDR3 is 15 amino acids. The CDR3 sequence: CASSPIQGKNYGYTF. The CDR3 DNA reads TGTGCCAGCAGTCCCATCCAGGGAAAAAACTATGGCTACACCTTC.

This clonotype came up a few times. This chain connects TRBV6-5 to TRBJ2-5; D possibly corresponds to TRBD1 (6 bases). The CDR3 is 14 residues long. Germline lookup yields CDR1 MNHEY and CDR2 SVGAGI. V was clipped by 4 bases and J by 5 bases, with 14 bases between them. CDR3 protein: CASSSQGRGETQYF. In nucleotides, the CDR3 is TGTGCCAGCAGTTCACAGGGAAGAGGCGAGACCCAGTACTTC.

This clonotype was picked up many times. CDR3 coding DNA: TGTGCCACCAGGGTAGGGGGCGGCAATCAGCCCCAGCATTTT. This sequence encodes CATRVGGGNQPQHF. This chain connects TRBV27 to TRBJ1-5, with 7 nucleotides matching TRBD1. Germline V lookup: CDR1 MNHEY, CDR2 SMNVEV (reference sequence). V was pared by 10 bases and J by 2 bases, with 8 bases of the junction left unmatched. The CDR3 length is 14 residues.